This entry lists 17 T cell receptor beta chains sequenced from one sample in a study of shared clonotypes between healthy human individuals. CD8 cells regarded as naive lacked CD45RO, were positively chosen for CCR7, and omitted terminally differentiated effector memory CD45RA+ cells. Clones were sequenced by immunoSEQ multiplex PCR, and TCRdb holds only the in-frame ones, with some missing. The top ten hold about 1.1% of the sample, which has some 2 million clones, about 95% seen once. What was sequenced was naive CD8+ T cells sorted from blood. The receptors stem from a man aged 18-30 years in good health.

The chain carries TRBV19 and TRBJ2-2, with D perhaps TRBD2 (5 bases). Germline CDR1 reads LNHDA; CDR2 reads SQIVND (reference sequence). The CDR3 has 15 amino acids. The V end was cut by 3 bases, the J end by 6 bases, with 14 bases between. CDR3 protein: CASSIQPTGSGELFF. The CDR3 coding sequence is TGTGCCAGTAGTATTCAACCCACGGGGTCCGGGGAGCTGTTTTTT.

This chain joins TRBV6-1 and TRBJ2-3; 9 nucleotides agree with TRBD2. The CDR3 length is 16 residues. Germline assignment: CDR1 MNHNS and CDR2 SASEGT. With V trimmed by 2 bases and J by 3 bases, 6 bases remained unmatched. Here the CDR3 reads CASSELSGGMTDTQYF. In DNA, the CDR3 is TGTGCCAGCAGTGAATTGAGCGGGGGGATGACAGATACGCAGTATTTT.

Concerning this clone itself: Other DNA sequences of this sample code for an identical CDR3. The chain couples TRBV11-2 to TRBJ2-3; D is unclear. Germline assignment: CDR1 SGHAT and CDR2 FQNNGV. V was pared by 6 bases and J by 1 base, with 5 bases between. The CDR3 consists of 12 residues. The CDR3 sequence: CASRGGTDTQYF. CDR3 bases: TGTGCCAGCAGGGGCGGCACAGATACGCAGTATTTT.

This clone came up a few times. This chain uses TRBV19 with TRBJ1-6; TRBD1 agrees at 9 bases. This CDR3 is built from 14 residues. V shed 4 bases and J 8 bases; nucleotides not matched to a gene: 3. Germline V gene sequence: CDR1 LNHDA, CDR2 SQIVND (reference sequence). The CDR3 here is CASSTRTGDSPLHF. Written as DNA, the CDR3 is TGTGCCAGTAGTACACGGACAGGGGATTCACCCCTCCACTTT.

V usage is TRBV2 and J usage is TRBJ1-1; D remains unclear. The CDR3 covers 11 residues. The V end lost 8 bases, the J end lost 4 bases, and 8 bases lay between the germline ends. Germline loops: CDR1 SNHLY, CDR2 FYNNEI. CDR3 sequence reads: CASGIPTEAFF. The CDR3 nucleotides are TGTGCCAGCGGAATCCCCACTGAAGCTTTCTTT.

Notes on this clone: This sample includes further DNA sequences coding for the same CDR3. V and J are TRBV2 and TRBJ2-7; TRBD2 might be the D (5 bases). Germline CDR1 SNHLY, CDR2 FYNNEI. Deletions cut 0 bases from V and 2 bases from J, with 11 bases between. The CDR3 has 15 amino acids. The CDR3 bases are TGTGCCAGCAGTGAAGCTTTGGCGGGTGCCTACGAGCAGTACTTC. This codes for CASSEALAGAYEQYF.

The chain carries TRBV27 and TRBJ2-7, with a weak D call TRBD1 (6 bases). The CDR3 contains 14 residues. V shed 9 bases and J shed 3 bases, with 18 bases lying between them. Germline CDR1 is MNHEY and CDR2 is SMNVEV (reference sequence). The CDR3 DNA follows: TGTGCCAGGTTAATCGGGACAAACCACTACGAGCAGTACTTC. Protein sequence: CARLIGTNHYEQYF.

A few counts support this clone. The rearrangement uses TRBV5-4 and TRBJ1-3, with D possibly matching TRBD1 (5 bases). The germline V and J ends were trimmed by 1 base and 2 bases, with 7 bases remaining between them. Germline V gives CDR1 SGHNT, CDR2 YYREEE (reference sequence). The CDR3 runs 14 residues. CDR3 in amino acids: CASSLWGAGNTIYF. The CDR3 DNA reads as TGTGCCAGCAGCTTGTGGGGGGCTGGAAACACCATATATTTT.

Notes on this clone: This CDR3 is also generated by other DNA sequences in the sample. This chain links TRBV9 with TRBJ1-1, with D unclear. The CDR3 contains 11 residues. The V end was cut by 3 bases, the J end by 5 bases, with 5 bases between. The germline V gene encodes CDR1 SGDLS and CDR2 YYNGEE. The CDR3 coding sequence is TGTGCCAGCAGCGGGGGTACTGAAGCTTTCTTT. As protein: CASSGGTEAFF.

The V call is TRBV11-2, the J call TRBJ1-3; D unresolved. V shed 3 bases and J shed 4 bases, with 16 bases lying between them. Germline lookup yields CDR1 SGHAT and CDR2 FQNNGV. There are 16 residues in the CDR3. CDR3 residues: CASSFHLSDSGNTIYF. The DNA of the CDR3 is TGTGCCAGCAGCTTCCACCTATCAGACTCCGGAAACACCATATATTTT.

V is TRBV7-9 and J is TRBJ1-2; D is possibly TRBD1 (5 bases). The germline V gene encodes CDR1 SEHNR and CDR2 FQNEAQ (reference sequence). This CDR3 region has 14 residues. Trimming took off 0 bases at V and 8 bases at J, with 13 bases between the two ends. The CDR3: CASSLAGALGGYTF. The CDR3 DNA reads as TGTGCCAGCAGCTTAGCCGGGGCCCTGGGAGGCTACACCTTC.

This chain uses TRBV5-1 with TRBJ1-6; weak D call: TRBD1 (5 bases). Trimming took 5 bases from V and 9 from J, leaving 9 bases between them. The CDR3 sequence is 12 residues long. Germline V gene sequence: CDR1 SGHRS, CDR2 YFSETQ. Here the CDR3 DNA reads TGCGCCAGCAGAAACCAGGGTTCACCCCTCCACTTT. Translating gives CASRNQGSPLHF.

This clone has only one observation. The chain carries TRBV10-1 and TRBJ2-5; D ambiguous. The CDR3 runs 11 residues. V was trimmed by 8 bases and J by 2 bases, leaving 6 bases between them. Germline V lookup: CDR1 WNHNN, CDR2 SYGVQD (reference sequence). CDR3: CASQVQETQYF. Here the CDR3 DNA reads TGCGCCAGCCAGGTTCAAGAGACCCAGTACTTC.

Remarks on this clone: Other nucleotide sequences in the sample specify the same CDR3. The chain uses TRBV5-4 and TRBJ2-7; D might be TRBD2 (6 bases). The V end lost 4 bases, the J end lost 0 bases, and 11 bases lay between the germline ends. Germline CDR1 SGHNT, CDR2 YYREEE (reference sequence). The CDR3 contains 14 residues. The CDR3 coding sequence is TGTGCCAGCAGCCGTAGCGGAAGCTCCTACGAGCAGTACTTC. This codes for CASSRSGSSYEQYF.

The genes are TRBV28 and TRBJ2-7; D gene uncertain. V lost 4 bases, J lost 3 bases, and 16 bases lay in between. The length of the CDR3 is 15 residues. Germline V gene lookup returns CDR1 MDHEN and CDR2 SYDVKM. CDR3 region: CASSYTGHPVYEQYF. The DNA for the CDR3 is TGTGCCAGCAGTTACACCGGTCACCCCGTCTACGAGCAGTACTTC.

The gene calls are TRBV25-1 and TRBJ1-1; D is unresolved. The CDR3 has 13 residues. Trimming cost V 0 bases and J 2 bases, with 4 bases left between them. Germline CDR1 MGHDK, CDR2 SYGVNS. The CDR3 loop reads CASSEYRNTEAFF. In DNA form, the CDR3 reads TGTGCCAGCAGTGAATATAGAAACACTGAAGCTTTCTTT.

The chain combines TRBV11-2 with TRBJ2-2; tentatively, D is TRBD1 or TRBD2 (5 bases each). V gave up 1 base and J gave up 6 bases, with 6 bases separating them. Germline CDR1 SGHAT, CDR2 FQNNGV. CDR3 length: 13 amino acids. The CDR3: CASSLAGPGELFF. DNA for the CDR3: TGTGCCAGCAGCTTAGCGGGGCCCGGGGAGCTGTTTTTT.